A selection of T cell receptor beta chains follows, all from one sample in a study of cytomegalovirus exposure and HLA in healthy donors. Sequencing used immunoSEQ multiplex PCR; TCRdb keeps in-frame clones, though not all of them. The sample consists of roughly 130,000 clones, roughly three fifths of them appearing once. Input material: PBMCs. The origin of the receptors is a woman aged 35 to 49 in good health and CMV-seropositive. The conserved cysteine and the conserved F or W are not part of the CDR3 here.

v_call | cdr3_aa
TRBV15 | ATSRDRSYGYT
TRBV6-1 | ASSAGQWNQPQH
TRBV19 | ATCDRPRPQH
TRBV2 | ASNKAASGTNEQF
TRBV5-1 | ASSLAISGYEQF
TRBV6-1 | ASSLPFQDTDTQY
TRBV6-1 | AATSYNEQF
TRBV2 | ASSRTGVNTEAF
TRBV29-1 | SVVALPGEEQY
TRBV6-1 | ASRAPGQGYSPLH
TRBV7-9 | ASSNYEQY
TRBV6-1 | ASSEMGAGGLDEQF
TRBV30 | AWSPGQGSYQPQH
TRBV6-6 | ASSRGTVLNTEAF
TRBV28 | ASSLVTGGNQPQH
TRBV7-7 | ASSTTSGGANEQF
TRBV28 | ASSFNPGLNSEAF
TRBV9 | ASSVATGVGNTIY
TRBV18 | ASSHGTTSGSNEQY
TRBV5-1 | ASSPGPTDYGYT
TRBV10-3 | AISATAYEQY
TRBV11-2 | ASKLGPGQALYEQY
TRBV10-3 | ALGSLGQGKGSPLH
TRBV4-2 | ASSRTQGLPSTDTQY
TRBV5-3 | ARSLGRGLNYEQY
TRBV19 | ASSIRDLKKGNTEAF
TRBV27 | ASSSLRQSNQPQH
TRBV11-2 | ASSLYSLNYGYT
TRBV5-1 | ASSFGGNQETQY
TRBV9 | ASSVGVSGRYNEQF
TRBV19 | ASMGKGGGTGELF
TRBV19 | ASRMTGNQPQH
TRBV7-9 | ASSLRGRDYGYT
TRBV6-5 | ASSYSSPGYEQY
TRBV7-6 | ASSLSQGANTEAF
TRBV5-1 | ASSWSDSSRGYT
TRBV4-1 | ASTSNAGNTQY
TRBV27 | ASSSTGTVAYEQY
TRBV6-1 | ASSEDEKLF
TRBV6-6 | ASTHGQLNEKLF
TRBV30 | AWVRQANTEAF
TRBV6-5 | ASRAGSLNYGYT
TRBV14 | ASSLWGAGGQSEQY
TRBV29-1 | SVGGRHNEQF
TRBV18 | ASSRGLAETYEQY
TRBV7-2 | ASSFGTGWLKNTEAF
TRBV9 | ASSAARTSGTYEQY
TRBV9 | ASSLLAANTGELF
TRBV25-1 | ASSEDGRSAGTIY